The 14 T cell receptor beta chains in this list originate from one sample, sequenced in a study of T cell responses to AZD1222 COVID-19 vaccine. Clones were read by immunoSEQ multiplex PCR, and TCRdb kept only the in-frame ones, dropping some. This table has 150,000 to 200,000 clones, around 87% appearing once. The input for sequencing was peripheral blood, taken on day 0 of MenACWY control vaccination. These receptors came from an adult in good health.

This clone was observed a few times. The chain recombines TRBV2 with TRBJ2-1; TRBD2 matches 10 bases. The J segment lost 2 bases and the V segment lost 6 bases, leaving 4 bases of the junction unmatched. CDR3 length: 15 residues. Germline values: CDR1 SNHLY, CDR2 FYNNEI. DNA for the CDR3: TGTGCCAGCAGGGTGAGCGGGGGGGCCTACAATGAGCAGTTCTTC. Its protein product is CASRVSGGAYNEQFF.

The chain has TRBV9 and TRBJ1-4; TRBD1 matches at 9 bases. From germline, CDR1 is SGDLS and CDR2 YYNGEE. V was pared by 4 bases and J by 7 bases, with 8 bases of the junction left unmatched. This CDR3 is built from 15 residues. CDR3 sequence reads: CASSPRQGEFEKLFF. Here the CDR3 DNA reads TGTGCCAGCAGCCCCAGACAGGGGGAGTTTGAAAAACTGTTTTTT.

The chain uses TRBV27 and TRBJ1-4, with D maybe TRBD1 (5 bases). V lost 7 bases and J 4 bases, leaving 16 bases between the germline ends. CDR3 length equals 15 residues. Germline V CDR1 and CDR2: MNHEY, SMNVEV (reference sequence). The CDR3 DNA follows: TGTGCCAGCAACGCCCCACAGGACAATAATGAAAAACTGTTTTTT. Its protein is CASNAPQDNNEKLFF. Using reference TRBV27 and TRBJ1-4 for the parts outside the CDR3, the full variable domain is EAQVTQNPRYLITVTGKKLTVTCSQNMNHEYMSWYRQDPGLGLRQIYYSMNVEVTDKGDVPEGYKVSRKEKRNFPLILESPSPNQTSLYFCASNAPQDNNEKLFFGSGTQLSVL.

The chain carries TRBV9 and TRBJ2-7, with 8 bases aligning to TRBD1. With 3 bases clipped from V and 1 base from J, the junction kept 3 bases outside the gene matches. Germline-derived CDR1 and CDR2 are SGDLS and YYNGEE. The CDR3 covers 14 residues. The CDR3 sequence: CASSAQGGSYEQYF. The CDR3 DNA reads TGTGCCAGCAGCGCACAGGGGGGATCCTACGAGCAGTACTTC.

The rearrangement uses TRBV5-1 and TRBJ2-5; weak D call: TRBD2 (6 bases). Trimming took 0 bases from V and 0 from J, leaving 15 bases between them. The V gene's germline CDR1 is SGHRS and CDR2 YFSETQ. The CDR3 consists of 17 residues. CDR3 protein: CASSLDGTASYQETQYF. In DNA form, the CDR3 reads TGCGCCAGCAGCTTGGATGGGACTGCCTCTTACCAAGAGACCCAGTACTTC.

The chain carries TRBV3-1 (or the pseudogene TRBV3-2) and TRBJ2-7; D gene ambiguous. There are 13 residues in the CDR3. Trimming pared 2 bases from V and 4 bases from J, leaving 9 bases between. CDR1 and CDR2 (germline): LGHDT, YNNKEL (reference sequence). The CDR3 DNA is TGTGCCAGCAGCCAACTCGGTCAATACGAGCAGTACTTC. Translating it yields CASSQLGQYEQYF.

This chain links TRBV27 with TRBJ2-2, with 7 positions matching TRBD1. V gave up 5 bases and J gave up 5 bases; unmatched junction bases: 11. Germline CDR1 and CDR2: MNHEY and SMNVEV (reference sequence). The CDR3 consists of 16 residues. The CDR3 spells CASSPRDTRGTGELFF. CDR3 nucleotide sequence: TGTGCCAGCAGTCCACGGGACACCAGGGGGACCGGGGAGCTGTTTTTT.

This chain links TRBV12-3 or TRBV12-4 with TRBJ1-2; 7 bases map to TRBD1. With 5 bases clipped from V and 6 bases from J, the junction kept 3 bases outside the gene matches. The CDR3 has 12 residues. CDR3 residues: CASSITGDGYTF. In nucleotides, the CDR3 is TGTGCCAGCAGTATCACAGGGGATGGCTACACCTTC.

V and J are TRBV7-9 and TRBJ2-5; 9 bases align to TRBD1. The CDR3 contains 15 residues. CDR1 is SEHNR and CDR2 is FQNEAQ in the germline V gene (reference sequence). The V segment lost 0 bases and the J segment 4 bases; nucleotides outside the gene matches: 3. The CDR3 loop reads CASSLATTGGETQYF. Here the CDR3 DNA reads TGTGCCAGCAGCTTAGCGACGACAGGGGGAGAGACCCAGTACTTC. Together with reference TRBV7-9 and TRBJ2-5, the CDR3 gives the full variable domain: DTGVSQNPRHKITKRGQNVTFRCDPISEHNRLYWYRQTLGQGPEFLTYFQNEAQLEKSRLLSDRFSAERPKGSFSTLEIQRTEQGDSAMYLCASSLATTGGETQYFGPGTRLLVL.

This chain links TRBV27 with TRBJ2-7; no clear D gene. Germline CDR1 is MNHEY and CDR2 is SMNVEV (reference sequence). Trimming left V 1 base short and J 4 bases short, with 11 bases between. There are 14 residues in the CDR3. Written as DNA, the CDR3 is TGTGCCAGCAGTTTATACGGAGCACCGTACGAGCAGTACTTC. Its protein product is CASSLYGAPYEQYF.

V and J are TRBV9 and TRBJ2-1; no reliable D call. Trimming took 0 bases from V and 6 from J, leaving 10 bases between them. Germline CDR1 and CDR2: SGDLS and YYNGEE. This CDR3 has 14 residues. The CDR3 reads CASSVDGRSNEQFF. The CDR3 DNA is TGTGCCAGCAGCGTAGATGGTAGGAGCAATGAGCAGTTCTTC. Variable domain in full (rest from reference TRBV9 and TRBJ2-1): DSGVTQTPKHLITATGQRVTLRCSPRSGDLSVYWYQQSLDQGLQFLIQYYNGEERAKGNILERFSAQQFPDLHSELNLSSLELGDSALYFCASSVDGRSNEQFFGPGTRLTVL.

This clone was seen a handful of times. The chain carries TRBV19 and TRBJ2-6; TRBD1 matches 8 bases. The CDR3 contains 18 residues. The ends lost 5 bases at V and 4 bases at J; junction bases unmatched: 13. In germline, CDR1 is LNHDA, CDR2 SQIVND (reference sequence). CDR3 nucleotides: TGTGCCAGTAGTGCAAAGACAGGGGAATTTACGGGGGCCAACGTCCTGACTTTC. Translating gives CASSAKTGEFTGANVLTF.

This chain uses TRBV9 with TRBJ2-3; D uncertain. CDR3 size: 12 residues. Germline CDR1 is SGDLS and CDR2 is YYNGEE. The V end was cut by 0 bases, the J end by 6 bases, with 5 bases between. CDR3 DNA sequence: TGTGCCAGCAGCGTAGTGAGGGATACGCAGTATTTT. Translated: CASSVVRDTQYF.

The chain is built from TRBV28 and TRBJ1-5; D remains unclear. Germline V gene sequence: CDR1 MDHEN, CDR2 SYDVKM. The CDR3 has 17 residues. Trimming cost V 4 bases and J 3 bases, with 19 bases left between them. CDR3 bases: TGTGCCAGCAGTTCATGGGGTGGAGGAAACCCCAATCAGCCCCAGCATTTT. This sequence encodes CASSSWGGGNPNQPQHF.